Only a few counts were recorded for the clone carrying this T cell receptor beta chain. This specimen comes from a study of STAT5B mutations in CD4+ large granular lymphocyte leukemia. Trimming took off 1 base at V and 0 bases at J, with 4 bases between the two ends. The CDR3 consists of 13 residues. The germline CDR1 and CDR2 sequences are LNHNV and YYDKDF (reference sequence). TCRdb's copy holds only in-frame clones and misses some; the assay was immunoSEQ multiplex PCR. This table has approximately 33,000 clones, 69% appearing once. This clonotype originated in a human donor in good health. Sequenced: CD4+ T cells from blood buffy coats. V is TRBV15 and J is TRBJ2-7; no clear D gene. The CDR3 nucleotides are TGTGCCACCAGCAGAGGGGGCTCCTACGAGCAGTACTTC. Protein: CATSRGGSYEQYF.